Following are 4 T cell receptor beta chains from one sample sequenced in a study of blood T cell repertoires in COVID-19 (TCRdb year 2020). The library relied on the immunoSEQ multiplex PCR assay. TCRdb retrieved this table from immuneACCESS and kept in-frame rearrangements only. Not all clones are present; in checked studies, unresolved V genes account for under half, and no reason is known for the remainder. This sample holds tens of thousands of clones; about 91% were observed only once. In total, the top ten clones hold 6% to 7.5% of the sample. Sequenced sample: peripheral blood. The receptor source for this set is a woman of 80 years or more with acute or convalescent COVID-19.

This clone occurred a few times. The rearrangement uses TRBV30 and TRBJ1-6, with 7 bases identical to TRBD1. CDR3 length equals 14 residues. Germline CDR1 and CDR2: GTSNPN and SVGIG (reference sequence). With 3 bases clipped from V and 5 bases from J, the junction kept 4 bases outside the gene matches. The CDR3 protein is CAWSGQADNSPLHF. DNA for the CDR3: TGTGCCTGGAGCGGACAGGCAGATAATTCACCCCTCCACTTT. The full variable domain, in which reference TRBV30 and TRBJ1-6 provide the parts outside the CDR3, is SQTIHQWPATLVQPVGSPLSLECTVEGTSNPNLYWYRQAAGRGLQLLFYSVGIGQISSEVPQNLSASRPQDRQFILSSKKLLLSDSGFYLCAWSGQADNSPLHFGNGTRLTVT.

This rearrangement joins TRBV29-1 to TRBJ2-1, with 10 bases fitting TRBD2. Germline-derived CDR1 and CDR2 are SQVTM and ANQGSEA. The CDR3 loop spans 15 amino acids. Trimming at V came to 2 bases and at J to 8 bases, leaving 9 bases not matched to a gene. The CDR3 loop is CSVERAGGPGDEQFF. Here the CDR3 DNA reads TGCAGCGTTGAACGAGCGGGGGGGCCCGGGGATGAGCAGTTCTTC.

The rearrangement joins TRBV23-1 to TRBJ2-1; 7 positions match TRBD1. TRBV23-1 counts as an open reading frame of uncertain function. The CDR3 length is 18 residues. The junction had 18 bases not matched to a gene; V was cut back by 6 bases and J by 4 bases. For the CDR3, the DNA is TGCGCCAGCAGCCACCTGCATCAGGGGACAGCGGTATACAATGAGCAGTTCTTC. Amino acids: CASSHLHQGTAVYNEQFF.

This rearrangement joins TRBV19 to TRBJ2-2; D gene ambiguous. The CDR3 is 15 residues long. In germline, CDR1 is LNHDA, CDR2 SQIVND (reference sequence). Trimming stripped 8 bases from V and 1 base from J, with 14 bases between. The CDR3 loop is CASALSEKNTGELFF. Written as DNA, the CDR3 is TGTGCCAGTGCCCTCAGCGAAAAGAACACCGGGGAGCTGTTTTTT.